Each of the 23 T cell receptor beta chains below was sequenced from the same sample in a study of CD8+CD57+ T cells in acquired aplastic anemia. TCR beta VDJ combinations and CDR3 sequences were profiled from genomic DNA. A single record per CDR3 protein comes from TCRdb applying MiXCR to the reads. This table holds 270,000 or so distinct CDR3 sequences, 70% to 85% found once. The sequenced patients had an expansion of CD8+CD57+ cells seen by flow cytometry. The specimen was sorted CD4+, CD8+, or CD8+CD57+ T cells (not recorded which) from PBMCs. These receptors all come from a human donor with aplastic anemia.

The chain recombines TRBV7-4 with TRBJ2-7, with 7 bases fitting TRBD2. The CDR3 totals 14 residues. In germline, CDR1 is SGHVT, CDR2 SQSDAQ. Trimming took 5 bases from V and 1 from J; bases not matched to a gene: 5. CDR3 sequence: CASSGGDFSYEQYF. Here the CDR3 DNA reads TGTGCCAGCAGCGGGGGGGACTTTTCCTACGAGCAGTACTTC.

This chain links TRBV4-1 with TRBJ1-6, with 11 positions matching TRBD1. This CDR3 contains 20 residues. Germline-derived CDR1 and CDR2 are MGHRA and YSYEKL. V lost 0 bases, J lost 2 bases, and 9 bases stayed unmatched. The CDR3 region is CASSQDHIKGQGAYNSPLHF. The CDR3 DNA follows: TGCGCCAGCAGCCAAGATCATATTAAGGGACAGGGGGCCTATAATTCACCCCTCCACTTT.

This chain joins TRBV6-4 and TRBJ2-3, with TRBD2 as a possible D gene (7 bases). CDR1 MRHNA and CDR2 SNTAGT come from the germline V gene. V shed 6 bases and J shed 6 bases, with 22 bases lying between them. There are 16 residues in the CDR3. The CDR3 spells CASSHSSAGALDTQYF. Written as DNA, the CDR3 is TGTGCCAGCAGCCACTCAAGCGCGGGGGCTTTGGATACGCAGTATTTT.

In its sample, this clonotype was seen once. The germline gene is not matched at one end of the junction; a read error may be the cause. The chain couples TRBV7-2 to TRBJ2-4; a weak D match, TRBD1 (6 bases). Germline V gives CDR1 SGHTA, CDR2 FQGNSA. This CDR3 is built from 12 residues. This chain's CDR3 is CASGGAGGIQSF. CDR3 nucleotide sequence: TGTGCCAGCGGCGGAGCTGGGGGCATCCAGTCCTTC. The full variable domain, completed using reference TRBV7-2 and TRBJ2-4, is GAGVSQSPSNKVTEKGKDVELRCDPISGHTALYWYRQSLGQGLEFLIYFQGNSAPDKSGLPSDRFSAERTGGSVSTLTIQRTQQEDSAVYLCASGGAGGIQSFGAGTRLSVL.

This sequence joins TRBV7-9 and TRBJ1-5; TRBD1 might be the D (5 bases). V lost 3 bases, J lost 13 bases, and 25 bases lay in between. The CDR3 covers 16 residues. CDR1 and CDR2 (germline): SEHNR, FQNEAQ (reference sequence). The CDR3, as DNA: TGTGCCAGCAGCTTTCAAAGAAGCGGGGGGAACGATGAGCAGCATTTT. Translating it yields CASSFQRSGGNDEQHF.

Note on this clonotype: Because the CDR3 is missing its conserved closing phenylalanine or tryptophan, this is likely a read error. The DNA is omitted, as the CDR3 cannot be located on it reliably, and the CDR3 follows TCRdb's listing. The CDR3 sequence is CASSLAGGCGANV. The gene calls are TRBV7-9 and TRBJ1-2; the table's D call, TRBD1, has no DNA check behind it. From germline, CDR1 is SEHNR and CDR2 FQNEAQ (reference sequence). The CDR3 contains 13 residues when both ends are counted.

V gene TRBV2 combines with J gene TRBJ2-1; the match to TRBD2 covers 9 bases. V shed 6 bases, J shed 6 bases, and the junction held 12 bases outside the gene matches. The length of the CDR3 is 16 residues. CDR1 SNHLY and CDR2 FYNNEI come from the germline V gene. The CDR3 protein is CASSLVSGSGSNEQFF. Written as DNA, the CDR3 is TGTGCCAGCAGCTTAGTTAGCGGGAGCGGGAGCAATGAGCAGTTCTTC.

This clonotype was recorded only once. The V gene is TRBV7-9, the J gene TRBJ2-1; D possibly corresponds to TRBD2 (5 bases). CDR1 is SEHNR and CDR2 is FQNEAQ in the germline V gene (reference sequence). V lost 3 bases to trimming and J lost 8 bases, with 20 bases between them. The CDR3 is made up of 16 amino acids. The CDR3 nucleotides read TGTGCCAGCAGCTTTCAAGGAGGCAAGGGTCAGGATGAGCAGTTCTTC. Its translation is CASSFQGGKGQDEQFF.

The V and J genes are TRBV7-2 and TRBJ1-2; D might be TRBD1 (5 bases). The CDR3 has 16 residues. The V end was cut by 5 bases, the J end by 11 bases, with 27 bases between. The V gene's germline CDR1 is SGHTA and CDR2 FQGNSA. CDR3 loop: CASSPGTRGLTDTYTF. The CDR3 DNA reads TGTGCCAGCAGCCCCGGGACTAGGGGACTCACGGATACGTACACCTTC.

With respect to this clonotype: The junction and the germline gene differ at one end; a read error may be behind it. The V call is TRBV5-1, the J call TRBJ1-5; D not resolved. Germline V gives CDR1 SGHRS, CDR2 YFSETQ. The CDR3 runs 15 residues. The CDR3 spells CASSDYTINTEAFFF. CDR3 nucleotides: TGCGCCAGCAGCGATTACACCATCAACACTGAAGCTTTCTTTTTT.

The V gene is TRBV2, the J gene TRBJ2-7; the D is unclear. This CDR3 has 10 amino acids. V lost 4 bases and J 2 bases, leaving 0 bases between the germline ends. CDR1 SNHLY and CDR2 FYNNEI come from the germline V gene. CDR3 nucleotide sequence: TGTGCCAGCAGTGCCTACGAGCAGTACTTC. It codes for CASSAYEQYF.

This chain uses TRBV7-8 with TRBJ2-7, with D maybe TRBD1 (7 bases). Germline V gene data show CDR1 as SGHVS and CDR2 as FQNEAQ. The germline V and J ends were trimmed by 3 bases and 1 base, with 22 bases remaining between them. The length of the CDR3 is 18 residues. CDR3 DNA sequence: TGTGCCAGCAGCTTTCATCGAGGCGGGACAGCCCATTCCTACGAGCAGTACGTC. Amino acids: CASSFHRGGTAHSYEQYV.

The CDR3 protein is CASSIYGGGENTQYF. The CDR3 coding sequence is TGTGCCAGTAGTATATACGGCGGGGGGGAAAATACGCAGTATTTT. This chain connects TRBV19 to TRBJ2-3, with 9 bases fitting TRBD2. This CDR3 contains 15 residues. J gave up 7 bases and V 2 bases, and 7 bases lay outside the gene matches. Germline V gene data show CDR1 as LNHDA and CDR2 as SQIVND (reference sequence).

As concerns this clonotype: Given the absence of the conserved phenylalanine or tryptophan at the CDR3 end, a read error is likely. No DNA is shown, since the ends of the CDR3 on it are uncertain; the CDR3 is the one TCRdb lists. J is TRBJ2-3 and V is TRBV7-8; TRBD2 was called by the table and not checked on the DNA. Looked up from germline, CDR1 is SGHVS and CDR2 is FQNEAQ. The CDR3 is 13 amino acids in total, end residues counted. The CDR3 spells CASSFAGGPAKQY.

The gene calls are TRBV7-2 and TRBJ2-1; 7 positions agree with TRBD1. V shed 3 bases and J 8 bases; nucleotides not matched to a gene: 13. CDR3 length equals 16 residues. Germline values: CDR1 SGHTA, CDR2 FQGNSA. The CDR3 loop reads CASSFQPNGTAHEQFF. Here the CDR3 DNA reads TGTGCCAGCAGCTTTCAACCAAACGGGACAGCCCATGAGCAGTTCTTC.

Comment on this clonotype: The conserved closing phenylalanine or tryptophan is absent in this CDR3, likely reflecting a read error. The DNA is left out, because the CDR3 cannot be placed on it with certainty; the CDR3 is given as TCRdb lists it. The chain combines TRBV7-8 with TRBJ2-3; TRBD1 was called by the table and not checked on the DNA. 13 amino acids form the CDR3, both terminal residues included. In germline, CDR1 is SGHVS, CDR2 FQNEAQ. CDR3 sequence: CASSFHPDGTHLS.

J is TRBJ1-5 and V is TRBV19; perhaps TRBD1 as D (6 bases). Trimming took off 7 bases at V and 0 bases at J, with 10 bases between the two ends. This CDR3 comprises 14 residues. Germline loops: CDR1 LNHDA, CDR2 SQIVND (reference sequence). The CDR3 sequence: CASIAGASNQPQHF. The CDR3 bases are TGTGCCAGTATCGCAGGGGCTAGCAATCAGCCCCAGCATTTT.

This sequence joins TRBV29-1 and TRBJ2-4; D is unclear. This CDR3 is built from 15 residues. Germline V gene lookup returns CDR1 SQVTM and CDR2 ANQGSEA. Trimming removed 6 bases from V and 0 bases from J, with 15 bases in between. The CDR3 nucleotides are TGCAGCGTCCAGGTGATGAGTAAAGCCAAAAACATTCAGTACTTC. It specifies CSVQVMSKAKNIQYF.

The gene calls are TRBV7-8 and TRBJ2-7, with D perhaps TRBD1 (5 bases). CDR3 length equals 18 residues. CDR1 and CDR2 (germline): SGHVS, FQNEAQ. V was shortened by 2 bases and J by 1 base, with 21 bases between the two germline ends. CDR3 residues: CASSLHRHATALSYEQYV. The CDR3 DNA sequence: TGTGCCAGCAGCTTACATCGACACGCGACAGCCCTTTCCTACGAGCAGTACGTC.

The rearrangement joins TRBV13 to TRBJ2-7, with 8 nucleotides matching TRBD2. Germline V gene sequence: CDR1 PRHDT, CDR2 FYEKMQ (reference sequence). The J segment lost 4 bases and the V segment lost 4 bases, leaving 12 bases of the junction unmatched. This CDR3 contains 16 residues. The CDR3 region is CASSSAGSGSGYEQYV. CDR3 in DNA: TGTGCCAGCAGCTCAGCGGGGAGCGGGAGTGGGTACGAGCAGTACGTC.

J is TRBJ2-7 and V is TRBV11-2; 9 positions match TRBD1. CDR3 size: 18 residues. Germline V gene sequence: CDR1 SGHAT, CDR2 FQNNGV. The trim removed 4 bases at V and 6 bases at J, leaving 19 bases unmatched. Written as DNA, the CDR3 is TGTGCCAGCAGCTGGGGTGCAGGGTTGGGGACAGGGTCTGTCGAGCAGTACGTC. Translating gives CASSWGAGLGTGSVEQYV.

A remark on this clonotype: At one of its ends the junction is not consistent with the germline gene, which may arise from a read error. The chain combines TRBV7-9 with TRBJ2-3, with TRBD2 identical over 8 bases. CDR1 is SEHNR and CDR2 is FQNEAQ in the germline V gene (reference sequence). This CDR3 has 14 amino acids. Here the CDR3 DNA reads TGTGCCAGCAGCCGGGGGGGCGGACCCGATCAGGATGAGTTT. Translation gives CASSRGGGPDQDEF.

About this clonotype itself: At one end the junction does not follow the germline gene, possibly because of a read error. The chain has TRBV29-1 and TRBJ2-7, with 11 bases fitting TRBD1. The CDR3 extends over 12 amino acids. Germline V gene lookup returns CDR1 SQVTM and CDR2 ANQGSEA. As DNA, the CDR3 is TGCAGCGTCTGGACAGGGGGCTACGGGCAGTACTTC. It is translated as CSVWTGGYGQYF.